Below, 15 T cell receptor beta chains from the same sample are listed, as sequenced in a study of blood T cells in healthy people across ages. A sample-barcoded 5' primer and a J-beta primer mix were used in a second PCR of about 7 to 11 cycles. TCRdb ran MiXCR on the 5' RACE reads and lists one entry per CDR3 protein. The top ten clones hold approximately 7% of a sample with about 1.4 million distinct CDR3 sequences, roughly 59% of them seen once. The specimen sequenced was blood. The receptors derive from a man between 18 and 35 years old in good health.

V and J are TRBV4-1 and TRBJ2-5; D may correspond to TRBD1 or TRBD2 (5 bases each). Germline assignment: CDR1 MGHRA and CDR2 YSYEKL. The CDR3 runs 15 residues. V was trimmed by 0 bases and J by 11 bases, leaving 19 bases between them. CDR3 loop: CASSQDGTGEWEQYF. CDR3 nucleotides: TGCGCCAGCAGCCAAGATGGGACCGGAGAGTGGGAGCAGTACTTC.

This clonotype came up once. V and J are TRBV11-2 and TRBJ2-5, with D unclear. With 5 bases removed from V and 1 base from J, the gap between germline ends came to 17 bases. Germline V gene lookup returns CDR1 SGHAT and CDR2 FQNNGV. CDR3 size: 16 residues. The CDR3 here is CASSPTGSPFQETQYF. The CDR3 region has the DNA TGTGCCAGCAGCCCCACCGGCAGCCCGTTCCAAGAGACCCAGTACTTC.

This clonotype was counted ten times or more. The chain has TRBV2 and TRBJ2-5; D is unclear. V lost 7 bases and J 1 base, leaving 7 bases between the germline ends. The CDR3 runs 12 residues. The germline V gene has CDR1 SNHLY and CDR2 FYNNEI. This CDR3 reads CASNLPQETQYF. The CDR3 nucleotides are TGTGCCAGCAACCTACCCCAAGAGACCCAGTACTTC. Filled out from reference TRBV2 and TRBJ2-5, the complete variable domain reads EPEVTQTPSHQVTQMGQEVILRCVPISNHLYFYWYRQILGQKVEFLVSFYNNEISEKSEIFDDQFSVERPDGSNFTLKIRSTKLEDSAMYFCASNLPQETQYFGPGTRLLVL.

This clonotype turned up a few times. The V and J genes are TRBV7-6 and TRBJ2-7; D is unresolved. The CDR3 loop spans 13 amino acids. The V end was cut by 5 bases, the J end by 3 bases, with 11 bases between. The V gene's germline CDR1 is SGHVS and CDR2 FNYEAQ. The CDR3 nucleotides are TGTGCCAGCAGCGTCCACGAGGACTACGAGCAGTACTTC. Its translation: CASSVHEDYEQYF. The variable domain in full, with the rest retrieved from reference TRBV7-6 and TRBJ2-7, is GAGVSQSPRYKVTKRGQDVALRCDPISGHVSLYWYRQALGQGPEFLTYFNYEAQQDKSGLPNDRFSAERPEGSISTLTIQRTEQRDSAMYRCASSVHEDYEQYFGPGTRLTVT.

The gene calls are TRBV4-3 and TRBJ1-2, with TRBD1 as a possible D gene (5 bases). This CDR3 comprises 15 residues. The germline V and J ends were trimmed by 1 base and 3 bases, with 12 bases remaining between them. Germline V gene sequence: CDR1 LGHNA, CDR2 YSLEER. The CDR3 bases are TGCGCCAGCAGCCAAGCAACCGGGACCCACTATGGCTACACCTTC. Translating gives CASSQATGTHYGYTF.

The genes are TRBV20-1 and TRBJ2-5, with 8 positions matching TRBD2. The end of the DNA fits TRBJ2-7 better, so the J call may be wrong. The CDR3 runs 14 residues. Looked up from germline, CDR1 is DFQATT and CDR2 is SNEGSKA (reference sequence). Here the CDR3 reads CSAYYTGTSIEQYF. The CDR3 DNA follows: TGCAGTGCTTACTATACCGGGACTAGTATCGAGCAGTACTTC.

Comments on this clonotype: At one end the junction does not follow the germline gene, possibly because of a read error. The chain uses TRBV7-9 and TRBJ2-1; 7 nucleotides align to TRBD1. The length of the CDR3 is 16 residues. From germline, CDR1 is SEHNR and CDR2 FQNEAQ (reference sequence). The CDR3: CASRPPGGPSYNEQFF. In nucleotides, the CDR3 is TGTGCCAGCAGACCCCCAGGGGGTCCCTCCTACAACGAGCAGTTCTTC. The full variable domain, with the rest looked up from reference TRBV7-9 and TRBJ2-1, is DTGVSQNPRHKITKRGQNVTFRCDPISEHNRLYWYRQTLGQGPEFLTYFQNEAQLEKSRLLSDRFSAERPKGSFSTLEIQRTEQGDSAMYLCASRPPGGPSYNEQFFGPGTRLTVL.

The CDR3 here is CASSLQYTGELFF. CDR3 bases: TGTGCCAGCAGTCTACAGTACACCGGGGAGCTGTTTTTT. The chain employs TRBV28 and TRBJ2-2, with unresolved D. The germline CDR1 and CDR2 sequences are MDHEN and SYDVKM. The length of the CDR3 is 13 residues. Deletions cut 5 bases from V and 3 bases from J, with 7 bases between.

This rearrangement joins TRBV7-8 to TRBJ2-3; TRBD2 matches at 7 bases. The V and J ends lost 5 bases and 4 bases, in that order; junction bases with no gene match: 6. The germline gives CDR1 SGHVS, CDR2 FQNEAQ. The CDR3 runs to 14 residues. The CDR3 region is CASSPGRVSDTQYF. The CDR3 DNA follows: TGTGCCAGCAGCCCTGGGAGGGTCTCAGATACGCAGTATTTT.

The rearrangement uses TRBV14 and TRBJ2-3, with D possibly being TRBD1 (5 bases). The CDR3 is 16 amino acids. Germline V gene lookup returns CDR1 SGHDN and CDR2 FVKESK. V was pared by 4 bases and J by 2 bases, with 16 bases between. The CDR3 region is CASSRSGRFNTDTQYF. The CDR3 DNA reads TGTGCCAGCAGCCGTTCAGGGCGGTTCAACACAGATACGCAGTATTTT.

The chain carries TRBV4-1 and TRBJ2-7; D unresolved. The V gene's germline CDR1 is MGHRA and CDR2 YSYEKL. The V end lost 1 base, the J end lost 5 bases, and 9 bases lay between the germline ends. There are 13 residues in the CDR3. CDR3 DNA sequence: TGCGCCAGCAGCCAAGTCCTCTTAGACGAGCAGTACTTC. It translates to CASSQVLLDEQYF.

The V call is TRBV6-2 or TRBV6-3, the J call TRBJ2-2, with unresolved D. The CDR3 totals 14 residues. Trimming removed 3 bases from V and 1 base from J, with 6 bases in between. Germline V gene lookup returns CDR1 MNHEY and CDR2 SVGEGT. CDR3 nucleotide sequence: TGTGCCAGCAGTTATCTGAAGAACACCGGGGAGCTGTTTTTT. Its protein product is CASSYLKNTGELFF.

This clonotype was counted a single time. V and J are TRBV28 and TRBJ1-2; D remains ambiguous. Germline V gives CDR1 MDHEN, CDR2 SYDVKM. V was clipped by 8 bases and J by 7 bases, with 17 bases between them. The CDR3 contains 13 residues. The chain's CDR3 is CASGFYQRAGYTF. The DNA of the CDR3 is TGTGCCAGCGGATTTTACCAAAGAGCTGGCTACACCTTC.

The chain recombines TRBV20-1 with TRBJ2-1; the match to TRBD2 covers 8 bases. The assigned J gene may be wrong: the sequence end matches TRBJ2-7 better. This CDR3 has 14 amino acids. Germline CDR1 and CDR2: DFQATT and SNEGSKA (reference sequence). CDR3 protein: CSARAGLEYNEQYF. CDR3 nucleotide sequence: TGCAGTGCTAGGGCGGGACTAGAATACAATGAGCAGTACTTC.

The chain recombines TRBV3-1 with TRBJ2-3; possibly TRBD1 for D (6 bases). The CDR3 contains 16 residues. V was cut by 4 bases and J by 3 bases, with 17 bases left in between. Germline CDR1 LGHDT, CDR2 YNNKEL (reference sequence). The CDR3 here is CASSPLGIGGTDTQYF. DNA of the CDR3: TGTGCCAGCAGCCCTCTCGGGATAGGGGGAACAGATACGCAGTATTTT.